This entry features one TCR beta chain sequence. Its specificity is not known. Trimming pared 3 bases from V and 0 bases from J, leaving 9 bases between. The CDR3 totals 16 residues. Germline CDR1 reads ENHRY; CDR2 reads SYGVKD. The data are from a study of post-analysis software for immune sequencing data. Study background: Recorded subtypes: relapsing-remitting, secondary progressive, progressive-relapsing; some patients unannotated.

Study-level findings and limits: The study found TRBV5-6, TRBV5-1 and TRBV20-1 among roughly 5 TRBV segments more frequent in patients than controls. Same-batch samples co-clustered strongly by F measure.

Unique molecular identifiers were built into the TCR beta cDNA libraries. The yield from about 1 to 10 million T cells was roughly 500,000 cDNA molecules in total. TCRdb used MiXCR to reprocess the PCR reads, holding one entry per CDR3 protein. The sample contains some 500,000 distinct CDR3 sequences, 40% to 55% of which appear only once. This TCR was sampled from a girl under 18 with multiple sclerosis. The sample comprised blood. V is TRBV10-3 and J is TRBJ2-6; either TRBD1 or TRBD2 may supply D (5 bases each). The CDR3 region has the DNA TGTGCCATCAGTGAAGAGGGGACCTCTGGGGCCAACGTCCTGACTTTC. Its translation: CAISEEGTSGANVLTF.